This passage covers 10 T cell receptor beta chains from one sample sequenced in a study of blood T cell repertoires in COVID-19. Clones were read by immunoSEQ multiplex PCR, and TCRdb kept only the in-frame ones, dropping some. The sample shows 150,000 to 200,000 clones, 70% to 80% of them seen only once. Sequencing was done on a sample of peripheral blood. The receptors here all came from a man aged 60 to 69 with acute or convalescent COVID-19.

The gene calls are TRBV5-1 and TRBJ2-7; 7 nucleotides align to TRBD1. The CDR3 length is 15 residues. J lost 4 bases, V lost 5 bases, and 12 bases had no gene match. The germline V gene has CDR1 SGHRS and CDR2 YFSETQ. The CDR3 coding sequence is TGCGCCAGCAGTCGACTTTTTGGACAGGAATACGAGCAGTACTTC. Protein: CASSRLFGQEYEQYF.

The rearrangement links TRBV2 to TRBJ1-5; tentative D call: TRBD1 (6 bases). The CDR3 spans 13 residues. The V and J ends lost 5 bases and 2 bases respectively, with 7 bases between them. Looked up from germline, CDR1 is SNHLY and CDR2 is FYNNEI. CDR3: CASSQGRNQPQHF. The CDR3 nucleotides are TGTGCCAGCAGTCAGGGGCGCAATCAGCCCCAGCATTTT.

The V gene is TRBV29-1, the J gene TRBJ2-2; a possible D gene is TRBD1 (5 bases). This CDR3 is 13 amino acids long. Germline lookup yields CDR1 SQVTM and CDR2 ANQGSEA. V was clipped by 5 bases and J by 2 bases, with 9 bases between them. CDR3 protein: CSVRRGNTGELFF. The CDR3 nucleotides read TGCAGCGTTAGAAGGGGAAACACCGGGGAGCTGTTTTTT.

V is TRBV7-2 and J is TRBJ2-5; weak D call: TRBD1 (6 bases). Germline CDR1 reads SGHTA; CDR2 reads FQGNSA. The CDR3 sequence is 13 residues long. The V end was cut by 5 bases, the J end by 7 bases, with 14 bases between. The CDR3 nucleotides read TGTGCCAGCAGCCGAGAGGGGGTAGGGACCCAGTACTTC. Its translation is CASSREGVGTQYF. Full variable domain (rest looked up from reference TRBV7-2 and TRBJ2-5): GAGVSQSPSNKVTEKGKDVELRCDPISGHTALYWYRQSLGQGLEFLIYFQGNSAPDKSGLPSDRFSAERTGGSVSTLTIQRTQQEDSAVYLCASSREGVGTQYFGPGTRLLVL.

This clone came up a few times. The chain employs TRBV2 and TRBJ1-4; 12 bases agree with TRBD1. With 5 bases clipped from V and 8 bases from J, the junction kept 9 bases outside the gene matches. The CDR3 has 16 residues. Germline values: CDR1 SNHLY, CDR2 FYNNEI. In nucleotides, the CDR3 is TGTGCCAGCAGTCCCCCCCCGGGACAGGGGGCGGAAAAACTGTTTTTT. Amino acids: CASSPPPGQGAEKLFF. The full variable domain, rest sourced from reference TRBV2 and TRBJ1-4, is EPEVTQTPSHQVTQMGQEVILRCVPISNHLYFYWYRQILGQKVEFLVSFYNNEISEKSEIFDDQFSVERPDGSNFTLKIRSTKLEDSAMYFCASSPPPGQGAEKLFFGSGTQLSVL.

V and J are TRBV11-2 and TRBJ1-2; D perhaps matches TRBD1 (6 bases). Germline lookup yields CDR1 SGHAT and CDR2 FQNNGV. The V end was cut by 6 bases, the J end by 3 bases, with 14 bases between. This CDR3 comprises 14 residues. CDR3 amino acids: CASSPAPGDYGYTF. For the CDR3, the DNA is TGTGCCAGCAGTCCGGCCCCAGGGGACTATGGCTACACCTTC.

V usage is TRBV7-8 and J usage is TRBJ2-3, with 13 positions matching TRBD2. This CDR3 contains 16 residues. V gave up 5 bases and J gave up 2 bases; unmatched junction bases: 4. CDR1 is SGHVS and CDR2 is FQNEAQ in the germline V gene. CDR3 nucleotides: TGTGCCAGCAGCCGAGGACTAGCGGGGGTCACAGATACGCAGTATTTT. Its protein product is CASSRGLAGVTDTQYF.

This clone was found a few times. This chain links TRBV6-5 with TRBJ2-2; tentative D call: TRBD1 (6 bases). The CDR3 is 15 residues long. CDR1 and CDR2 (germline): MNHEY, SVGAGI. With 2 bases removed from V and 3 bases from J, the gap between germline ends came to 10 bases. CDR3 DNA sequence: TGTGCCAGCAGTTACATCCCAGGGGACACCGGGGAGCTGTTTTTT. Its translation is CASSYIPGDTGELFF.

This clone turned up a few times. This chain uses TRBV5-1 with TRBJ1-1; 8 bases fit TRBD1. In germline, CDR1 is SGHRS, CDR2 YFSETQ. The CDR3 is 14 amino acids. Unmatched junction bases numbered 4, after V lost 0 bases and J lost 6 bases. For the CDR3, the DNA is TGCGCCAGCAGCTTGGAAGGACAGGGCTCTGAAGCTTTCTTT. Protein: CASSLEGQGSEAFF.

This clone was detected only once. This chain joins TRBV24-1 and TRBJ2-1; TRBD2 is a possible D gene (5 bases). The CDR3 sequence is 13 residues long. Looked up from germline, CDR1 is KGHDR and CDR2 is SFDVKD. V lost 2 bases to trimming and J lost 7 bases, with 8 bases between them. The CDR3 is CATSDSWENEQFF. The CDR3 bases are TGTGCCACCAGTGATTCTTGGGAGAATGAGCAGTTCTTC.